This T cell receptor (beta chain) was captured in a study of T-cell reconstitution after alpha-beta-depleted transplantation in children. The authors prepared the TCRbeta library with unique molecular identifiers. TCRdb passed the PCR reads through MiXCR, listing each CDR3 protein once. The sample includes approximately 430,000 distinct CDR3 sequences, around 15% seen only once; the top ten take under 30%. The CDR3 has 16 amino acids. J lost 1 base, V lost 2 bases, and 4 bases had no gene match. Germline CDR1 MNHEY, CDR2 SVGEGT. The clonotype was recovered from a boy younger than two who had a stem cell transplant for Wiskott-Aldrich syndrome, so the T cells may come from the graft donor. The specimen comprised PBMCs, mostly from graft donor cells, sampled 360 days after TCRalphabeta/CD19-depleted stem cell transplant. This chain uses TRBV6-2 or TRBV6-3 with TRBJ2-2; 7 nucleotides line up with TRBD2. CDR3 bases: TGTGCCAGCAGTTACGGGACTAAGCTGAACACCGGGGAGCTGTTTTTT. As protein: CASSYGTKLNTGELFF.